Listed here are 6 T cell receptor beta chains from one sample, sequenced in a study of T cells after yellow fever vaccination (dated by TCRdb to about 2019). Library construction relied on 5' RACE. Sequencer: Illumina NovaSeq 6000. Through fastp at Q25 and MiXCR, TCRdb rebuilt clones from the public reads, retaining in-frame beta chains. Each entry merges the rows of one CDR3 protein and shows their most common DNA and genes. The sample profile shows some 300,000 distinct CDR3 sequences; roughly 8.7% of them were found once. 3% to 4% of the sample is held by the ten biggest clonotypes. The sample's treatment or condition label is to be understood as: live attenuated yellow fever vaccine strain. The sample in question was CD4+ T cells sorted from PBMCs, obtained 5 days after the yellow fever booster vaccination. Every receptor here comes from a man between 18 and 35 years old who received the YFV17D yellow fever vaccine.

This clonotype was seen more than once but under ten times. The rearrangement joins TRBV2 to TRBJ1-5; D unresolved. Germline CDR1 SNHLY, CDR2 FYNNEI. The CDR3 length is 14 residues. V lost 5 bases and J lost 3, with 11 bases in between. The CDR3: CASSNGVPNQPQHF. The CDR3 nucleotides read TGTGCCAGCAGTAACGGGGTCCCCAATCAGCCCCAGCATTTT. Combining the CDR3 with reference TRBV2 and TRBJ1-5 gives the whole variable domain EPEVTQTPSHQVTQMGQEVILRCVPISNHLYFYWYRQILGQKVEFLVSFYNNEISEKSEIFDDQFSVERPDGSNFTLKIRSTKLEDSAMYFCASSNGVPNQPQHFGDGTRLSIL.

This clonotype was counted ten times or more. The chain carries TRBV7-2 and TRBJ2-1, with 13 bases that match TRBD2. Germline V lookup: CDR1 SGHTA, CDR2 FQGNSA. With V trimmed by 5 bases and J by 4 bases, 8 bases remained unmatched. There are 17 residues in the CDR3. Written as DNA, the CDR3 is TGTGCCAGCAGCCTGAATCCGACTAGCGGGGGGTACAATGAGCAGTTCTTC. Its translation is CASSLNPTSGGYNEQFF.

The chain employs TRBV5-1 and TRBJ2-3; 7 nucleotides agree with TRBD2. Germline-derived CDR1 and CDR2 are SGHRS and YFSETQ. The CDR3 consists of 15 residues. With V trimmed by 5 bases and J by 4 bases, 10 bases remained unmatched. The DNA for the CDR3 is TGCGCCAGCAGAGTAGGCGGGGGTGCCGCAGATACGCAGTATTTT. Its translation: CASRVGGGAADTQYF.

This clonotype was observed a few times. This sequence joins TRBV7-2 and TRBJ2-2; the D gene is possibly TRBD2 (5 bases). V was shortened by 3 bases and J by 8 bases, with 10 bases between the two germline ends. Germline V lookup: CDR1 SGHTA, CDR2 FQGNSA. This CDR3 contains 13 residues. CDR3 DNA: TGTGCCAGCAGCTTGGACTCCCGAGGGGAGCTGTTTTTT. Amino acids: CASSLDSRGELFF.

This clonotype was seen a few times. The CDR3 DNA follows: TGTGCCAGCAGCCGATTGATGGTCCAGTCGGTTTTCACTGAAGCTTTCTTT. Its protein is CASSRLMVQSVFTEAFF. The chain is built from TRBV14 and TRBJ1-1; D uncertain. Germline loops: CDR1 SGHDN, CDR2 FVKESK. CDR3 length: 17 amino acids. Trimming pared 4 bases from V and 4 bases from J, leaving 22 bases between.

The sample holds many counts of this clonotype. This chain uses TRBV18 with TRBJ1-2; D gene ambiguous. CDR3 length: 13 amino acids. Trimming took off 0 bases at V and 3 bases at J, with 5 bases between the two ends. Germline values: CDR1 KGHSH, CDR2 LQKENI. Written as DNA, the CDR3 is TGTGCCAGCTCACCACCGACGGACTATGGCTACACCTTC. This encodes CASSPPTDYGYTF.